One T cell receptor beta chain is described in this entry. This clonotype was seen a few times. Its antigen has not been determined. Base qualities are not recorded, but no much larger clone differs from it by a single base. TCR beta repertoires were profiled from peripheral blood of 10 to 15 young patients with multiple sclerosis to demonstrate the VDJtools post-analysis software. The multiple sclerosis patients were children and adolescents ranging in age from about 6 to 17 years. To prepare the library, PCR was applied. Instrument on record: Illumina HiSeq 2500. To reduce PCR and sequencing biases, unique molecular identifiers were built into the TCR beta cDNA libraries. Approximately 500,000 cDNA molecules were obtained per 1 to 10 million input T cells, so each molecule approximated one T cell. Patient libraries were prepared and sequenced with the same protocol used for the earlier healthy control dataset. Within a given batch, samples were prepared together, multiplexed and sequenced on the same HiSeq lane. As for how the authors treated the data: Raw barcoded reads were processed with MIGEC, discarding single-read molecular identifier groups before consensus assembly and CDR3 extraction. VDJtools was used for post-analysis of the clonotype tables, and diversity was normalized by down-sampling every dataset to the size of the smallest sample. In repertoire overlap clustering, CDR3 amino acid sequences, but not nucleotide sequences, were matched to correct batch-related cross-sample contamination. TCRdb reworked the public reads: Q25 trimming with fastp, MiXCR clone assembly, productive beta chains retained. CDR3 protein sequences are deduplicated, and each keeps its most common genes and DNA. The authors' filters were not applied to this entry. In this sample the table shows hundreds of thousands of distinct CDR3 sequences, 35% to 45% of which occur a single time. In total, the top ten clones hold approximately 7.1% of the sample.

The data originate from a study of post-analysis software for immune sequencing data (dated by TCRdb to the mid-2010s). Background for the entire study: Recorded disease courses included relapsing-remitting, secondary progressive and progressive-relapsing multiple sclerosis, with some patients lacking subtype annotation. A subset of samples was prepared in parallel using single-end sample barcoding, then pooled and co-amplified after Illumina adapter ligation. The patient repertoires were set against about eleven previously published healthy control repertoires from donors whose ages ranged from roughly 6 to 26 years. General study outcomes and caveats: Roughly 5 TRBV segments, including TRBV5-6, TRBV5-1 and TRBV20-1, were significantly more frequent in patients than controls. When samples were clustered directly using the F measure, samples prepared in the same batch co-clustered strongly, which prompted a batch-effect correction. The control group was slightly older than the multiple sclerosis patient group. Compared with controls, multiple sclerosis patients had significantly lower normalized Chao1 diversity, a finding suggesting substantial peripheral T-cell clonal expansion.

V is pruned by 7 bases and J by 7 bases, leaving 7 bases of the junction without a gene match. According to the germline V gene, CDR1 reads KGHDR and CDR2 reads SFDVKD. The CDR3 starts with the cysteine, ends with the phenylalanine, and has 14 residues. This entry keeps only the CDR3 DNA: 42 bases, framed from base 1. The sequencing sample was made of blood. The clonotype originates from a girl under 10 years old with multiple sclerosis. The chain was built from TRBV24-1 and TRBJ1-5, with 9 bases in between that match TRBD1. Here the CDR3 is given as CATRGDRDGQPQHF. In nucleotide form, the sequence is TGTGCCACCAGGGGGGACAGGGATGGACAGCCCCAGCATTTT.